Presented here are 8 T cell receptor beta chains from one specimen sequenced in a study of cytomegalovirus exposure and HLA in healthy donors. With 60 Vbeta and 13 Jbeta primers, the PCR was carried out. Profiled with immunoSEQ multiplex PCR; TCRdb holds only in-frame clones, not every one. This sample's clone table lists more than 45,000 clones. Specimen: PBMCs. These TCRs come from a woman aged 55-69 years in good health and CMV-seropositive.

The chain uses TRBV7-9 and TRBJ2-7; possibly TRBD2 for D (7 bases). The CDR3 covers 14 residues. Germline CDR1 and CDR2: SEHNR and FQNEAQ (reference sequence). V was cut by 5 bases and J by 4 bases, with 15 bases left in between. CDR3 nucleotide sequence: TGTGCCAGCAGCCATGTCGGGGGGCTATACGAGCAGTACTTC. Translating it yields CASSHVGGLYEQYF.

The chain joins TRBV7-9 to TRBJ2-3, with 13 nucleotides matching TRBD2. V lost 6 bases and J lost 2; bases outside the gene matches: 5. The CDR3 spans 16 residues. The V gene's germline CDR1 is SEHNR and CDR2 FQNEAQ (reference sequence). The DNA for the CDR3 is TGTGCCAGCAGGCTGACTAGCGGGGGGACCACAGATACGCAGTATTTT. This sequence encodes CASRLTSGGTTDTQYF. The whole variable domain, filled in from reference TRBV7-9 and TRBJ2-3, reads DTGVSQNPRHKITKRGQNVTFRCDPISEHNRLYWYRQTLGQGPEFLTYFQNEAQLEKSRLLSDRFSAERPKGSFSTLEIQRTEQGDSAMYLCASRLTSGGTTDTQYFGPGTRLTVL.

The chain carries TRBV28 and TRBJ1-4; D uncertain. CDR3 length: 17 residues. Germline values: CDR1 MDHEN, CDR2 SYDVKM. V was clipped by 3 bases and J by 0 bases, with 14 bases between them. CDR3 nucleotide sequence: TGTGCCAGCAGTTTCATCGCGGTTTATGCAACTAATGAAAAACTGTTTTTT. As protein: CASSFIAVYATNEKLFF.

This chain uses TRBV5-8 with TRBJ1-5; no reliable D call. Trimming pared 5 bases from V and 4 bases from J, leaving 10 bases between. CDR3 length: 13 residues. Germline V gives CDR1 SGHTS, CDR2 YDEGEE. In DNA form, the CDR3 reads TGTGCCAGCAGAATGGCGGGGAATCAGCCCCAGCATTTT. Translation gives CASRMAGNQPQHF.

The chain recombines TRBV6-5 with TRBJ2-1, with 8 bases that match TRBD2. The junction had 7 bases not matched to a gene; V was cut back by 8 bases and J by 10 bases. The CDR3 is 12 amino acids. Germline values: CDR1 MNHEY, CDR2 SVGAGI. CDR3 protein: CASASSGKEQFF. CDR3 nucleotides: TGTGCCAGCGCTAGTAGCGGGAAAGAGCAGTTCTTC.

The V gene is TRBV19, the J gene TRBJ2-6; D ambiguous. This CDR3 is 14 amino acids long. The germline V and J ends were trimmed by 11 bases and 0 bases, with 11 bases remaining between them. The V gene's germline CDR1 is LNHDA and CDR2 SQIVND (reference sequence). CDR3 sequence: CAAALSSGANVLTF. DNA of the CDR3: TGTGCCGCGGCCCTTTCCTCTGGGGCCAACGTCCTGACTTTC.

CDR3: CASSLQGMNTEAFF. The CDR3 DNA follows: TGTGCCAGCTCACTACAGGGCATGAACACTGAAGCTTTCTTT. This chain joins TRBV18 and TRBJ1-1; maybe TRBD1 (6 bases). The V end lost 4 bases, the J end lost 0 bases, and 9 bases lay between the germline ends. This CDR3 is built from 14 residues. Looked up from germline, CDR1 is KGHSH and CDR2 is LQKENI.

This chain connects TRBV28 to TRBJ1-1; maybe TRBD1 (5 bases). This CDR3 is built from 15 residues. Germline CDR1 MDHEN, CDR2 SYDVKM. V lost 5 bases and J 4 bases, leaving 17 bases between the germline ends. The CDR3 DNA is TGTGCCAGCAGTCCGCGAGGCGCCGGGGGCACTGAAGCTTTCTTT. This encodes CASSPRGAGGTEAFF. Full variable domain (rest looked up from reference TRBV28 and TRBJ1-1): DVKVTQSSRYLVKRTGEKVFLECVQDMDHENMFWYRQDPGLGLRLIYFSYDVKMKEKGDIPEGYSVSREKKERFSLILESASTNQTSMYLCASSPRGAGGTEAFFGQGTRLTVV.